Sequencing of this T cell receptor beta chain was carried out in a study of control samples from healthy donors and cancer patients. Germline V lookup: CDR1 SGHTA, CDR2 FQGNSA. The CDR3 is 17 residues long. The ends were cut back, 0 bases at V and 0 bases at J, with 14 bases in the middle. The repertoire was sequenced with immunoSEQ multiplex PCR; TCRdb's copy has only in-frame clones and lacks some. Of 150,000 or so clones listed, 93% are singletons. This sequence joins TRBV7-2 and TRBJ1-2; D remains unclear. Sequencing was done on a sample of blood. The sequence was collected from a man between 18 and 29 years old in good health. The CDR3 is CASSLALGKLTNYGYTF. Written as DNA, the CDR3 is TGTGCCAGCAGCTTAGCGCTGGGTAAACTCACTAACTATGGCTACACCTTC.